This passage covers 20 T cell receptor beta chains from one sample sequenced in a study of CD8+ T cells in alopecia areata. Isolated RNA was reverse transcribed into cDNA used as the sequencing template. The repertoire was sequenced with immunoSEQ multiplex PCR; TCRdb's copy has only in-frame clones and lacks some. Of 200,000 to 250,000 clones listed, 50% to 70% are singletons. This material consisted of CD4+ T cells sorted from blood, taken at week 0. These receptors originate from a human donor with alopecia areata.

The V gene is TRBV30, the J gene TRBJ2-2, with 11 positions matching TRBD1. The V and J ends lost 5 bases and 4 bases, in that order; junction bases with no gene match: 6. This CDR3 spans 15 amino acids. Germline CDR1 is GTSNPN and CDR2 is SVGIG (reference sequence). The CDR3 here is CAWCGQGASTGELFF. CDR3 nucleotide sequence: TGTGCCTGGTGCGGACAGGGGGCGAGCACCGGGGAGCTGTTTTTT.

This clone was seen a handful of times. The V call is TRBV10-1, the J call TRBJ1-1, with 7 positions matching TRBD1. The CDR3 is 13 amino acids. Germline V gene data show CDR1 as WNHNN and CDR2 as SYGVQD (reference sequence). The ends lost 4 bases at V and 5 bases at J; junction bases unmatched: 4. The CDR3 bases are TGCGCCAGCAGTGCAGGGGGTTCGACTGAAGCTTTCTTT. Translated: CASSAGGSTEAFF.

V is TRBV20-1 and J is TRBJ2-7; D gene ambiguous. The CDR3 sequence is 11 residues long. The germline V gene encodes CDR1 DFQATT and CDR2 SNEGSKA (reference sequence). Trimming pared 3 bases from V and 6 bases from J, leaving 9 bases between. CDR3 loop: CSASRVGEQYF. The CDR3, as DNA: TGCAGTGCTAGTCGAGTAGGCGAGCAGTACTTC.

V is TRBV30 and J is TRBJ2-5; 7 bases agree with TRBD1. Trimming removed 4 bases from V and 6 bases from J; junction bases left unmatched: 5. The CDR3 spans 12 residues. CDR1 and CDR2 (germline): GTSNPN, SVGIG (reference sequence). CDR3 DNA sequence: TGTGCCTGGAATAAACAGGGGAAGACCCAGTACTTC. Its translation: CAWNKQGKTQYF. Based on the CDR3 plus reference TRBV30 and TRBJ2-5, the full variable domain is SQTIHQWPATLVQPVGSPLSLECTVEGTSNPNLYWYRQAAGRGLQLLFYSVGIGQISSEVPQNLSASRPQDRQFILSSKKLLLSDSGFYLCAWNKQGKTQYFGPGTRLLVL.

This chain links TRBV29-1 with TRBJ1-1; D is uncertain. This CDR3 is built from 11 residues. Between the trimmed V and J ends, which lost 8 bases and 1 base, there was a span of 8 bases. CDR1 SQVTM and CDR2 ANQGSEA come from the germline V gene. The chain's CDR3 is CSLQRNTEAFF. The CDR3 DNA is TGCAGCTTACAGAGGAACACTGAAGCTTTCTTT.

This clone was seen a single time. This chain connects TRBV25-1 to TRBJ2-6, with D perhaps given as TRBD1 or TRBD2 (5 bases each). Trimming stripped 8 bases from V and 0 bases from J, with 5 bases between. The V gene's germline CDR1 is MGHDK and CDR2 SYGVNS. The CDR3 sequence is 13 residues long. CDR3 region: CASGGSGANVLTF. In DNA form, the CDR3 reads TGTGCCAGCGGGGGCTCTGGGGCCAACGTCCTGACTTTC.

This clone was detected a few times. The CDR3 loop reads CASSLRGNSYEQYF. Written as DNA, the CDR3 is TGTGCCAGCAGCTTGAGGGGGAATAGCTACGAGCAGTACTTC. V usage is TRBV7-9 and J usage is TRBJ2-7; a weak D match, TRBD1 (6 bases). There are 14 residues in the CDR3. The V and J ends lost 3 bases and 3 bases respectively, with 12 bases between them. Germline V lookup: CDR1 SEHNR, CDR2 FQNEAQ (reference sequence).

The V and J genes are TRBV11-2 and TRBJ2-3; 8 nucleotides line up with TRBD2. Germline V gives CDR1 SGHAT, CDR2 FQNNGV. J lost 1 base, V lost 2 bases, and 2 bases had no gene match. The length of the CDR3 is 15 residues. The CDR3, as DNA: TGTGCCAGCAGCTTATCGACTAGCGGCACAGATACGCAGTATTTT. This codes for CASSLSTSGTDTQYF. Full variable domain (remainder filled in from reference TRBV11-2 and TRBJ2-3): EAGVAQSPRYKIIEKRQSVAFWCNPISGHATLYWYQQILGQGPKLLIQFQNNGVVDDSQLPKDRFSAERLKGVDSTLKIQPAKLEDSAVYLCASSLSTSGTDTQYFGPGTRLTVL.

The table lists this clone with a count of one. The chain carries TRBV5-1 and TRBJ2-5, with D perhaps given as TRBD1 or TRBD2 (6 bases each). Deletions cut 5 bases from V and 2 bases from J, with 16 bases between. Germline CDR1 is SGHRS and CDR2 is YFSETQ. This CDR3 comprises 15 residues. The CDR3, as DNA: TGCGCCAGCAGGAGGAGGGGGGACAATCAAGAGACCCAGTACTTC. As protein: CASRRRGDNQETQYF. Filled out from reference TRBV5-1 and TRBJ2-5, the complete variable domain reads KAGVTQTPRYLIKTRGQQVTLSCSPISGHRSVSWYQQTPGQGLQFLFEYFSETQRNKGNFPGRFSGRQFSNSRSEMNVSTLELGDSALYLCASRRRGDNQETQYFGPGTRLLVL.

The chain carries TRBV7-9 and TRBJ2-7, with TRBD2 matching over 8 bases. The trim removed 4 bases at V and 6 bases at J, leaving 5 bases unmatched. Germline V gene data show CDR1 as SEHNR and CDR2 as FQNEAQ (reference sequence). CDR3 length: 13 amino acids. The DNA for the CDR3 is TGTGCCAGCAGCTCACGGGAGGGCAGCGAGCAGTACTTC. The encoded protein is CASSSREGSEQYF.

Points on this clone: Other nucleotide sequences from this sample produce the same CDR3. The chain's CDR3 is CASSPPRGTGELFF. DNA for the CDR3: TGTGCCAGCTCACCACCGAGGGGAACCGGGGAGCTGTTTTTT. This rearrangement joins TRBV18 to TRBJ2-2; D may be TRBD1 or TRBD2 (5 bases each). The CDR3 contains 14 residues. The germline V gene encodes CDR1 KGHSH and CDR2 LQKENI. V was pared by 0 bases and J by 5 bases, with 7 bases between.

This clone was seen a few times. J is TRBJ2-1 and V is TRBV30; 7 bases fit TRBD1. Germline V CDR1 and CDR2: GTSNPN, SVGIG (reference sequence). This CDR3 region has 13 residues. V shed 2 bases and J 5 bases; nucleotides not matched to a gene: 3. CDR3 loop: CAWSQDRNNEQFF. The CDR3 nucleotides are TGTGCCTGGAGTCAGGACAGGAACAATGAGCAGTTCTTC.

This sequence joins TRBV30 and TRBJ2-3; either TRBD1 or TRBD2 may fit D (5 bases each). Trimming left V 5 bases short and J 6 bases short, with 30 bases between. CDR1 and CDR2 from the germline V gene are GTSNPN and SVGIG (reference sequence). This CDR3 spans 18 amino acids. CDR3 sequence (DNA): TGTGCCTGGTGCCCTGAGGGGCACCGTGGTCTTGTGAGGGATACGCAGTATTTT. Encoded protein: CAWCPEGHRGLVRDTQYF.

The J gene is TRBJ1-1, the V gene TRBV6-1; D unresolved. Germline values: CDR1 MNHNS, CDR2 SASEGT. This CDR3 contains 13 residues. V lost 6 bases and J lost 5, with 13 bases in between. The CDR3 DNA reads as TGTGCCAGCAGAAAGAGTATTGAGACTGAAGCTTTCTTT. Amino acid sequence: CASRKSIETEAFF.

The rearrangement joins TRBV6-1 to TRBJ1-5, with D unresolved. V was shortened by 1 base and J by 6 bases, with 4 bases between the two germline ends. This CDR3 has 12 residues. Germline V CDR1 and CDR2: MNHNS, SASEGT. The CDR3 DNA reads TGTGCCAGCAGTGAAGTGCCTCAGCCCCAGCATTTT. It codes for CASSEVPQPQHF.

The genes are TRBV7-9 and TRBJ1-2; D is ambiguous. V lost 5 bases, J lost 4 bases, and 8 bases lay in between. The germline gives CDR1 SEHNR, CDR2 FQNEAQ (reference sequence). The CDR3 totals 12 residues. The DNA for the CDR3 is TGTGCCAGCAGCCCGGAAGGCTATGGCTACACCTTC. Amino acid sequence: CASSPEGYGYTF.

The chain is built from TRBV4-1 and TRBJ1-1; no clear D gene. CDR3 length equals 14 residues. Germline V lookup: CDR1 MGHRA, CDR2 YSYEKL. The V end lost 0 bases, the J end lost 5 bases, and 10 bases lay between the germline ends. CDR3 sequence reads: CASSQDPGRTEAFF. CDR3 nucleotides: TGCGCCAGCAGCCAAGACCCGGGGAGGACTGAAGCTTTCTTT.

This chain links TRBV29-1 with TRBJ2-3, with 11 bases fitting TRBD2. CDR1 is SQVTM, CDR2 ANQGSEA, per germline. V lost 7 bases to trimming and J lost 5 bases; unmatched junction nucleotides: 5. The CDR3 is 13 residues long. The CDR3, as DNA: TGCAGCGCTGGGCTAGCGGGAGGAGATACGCAGTATTTT. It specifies CSAGLAGGDTQYF.

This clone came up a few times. DNA of the CDR3: TGCGCCAGCAGCCGACCGGGACAGGGGGCTGATACGCAGTATTTT. Translated: CASSRPGQGADTQYF. The rearrangement links TRBV4-1 to TRBJ2-3; 12 bases map to TRBD1. CDR1 and CDR2 from the germline V gene are MGHRA and YSYEKL. The length of the CDR3 is 15 residues. J was trimmed by 6 bases and V by 4 bases; bases with no gene match: 5.

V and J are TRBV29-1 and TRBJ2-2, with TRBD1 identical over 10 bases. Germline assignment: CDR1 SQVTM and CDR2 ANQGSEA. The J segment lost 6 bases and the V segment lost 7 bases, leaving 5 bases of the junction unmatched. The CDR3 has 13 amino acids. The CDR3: CSARDRGAGELFF. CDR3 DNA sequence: TGCAGCGCCCGGGACAGGGGCGCCGGGGAGCTGTTTTTT.